Sequencing of this TCR beta chain was carried out in a study of blood T cells in healthy people across ages. Study-wide results and limits: Strong correlation linked observed beta diversity and percent naive T cells. TCR beta diversity per million T cells fell roughly linearly with age.

The table lists this clonotype with a few counts. Its target is not known. Next came a second PCR, run for about 6 to 11 cycles, which used a sample-barcoded 5' primer along with a J-beta primer mix. TCRdb re-called the 5' RACE reads with MiXCR, one entry per CDR3 protein. The table lists 550,000 to 650,000 distinct CDR3 sequences, roughly 30% of them singletons. Sequences were obtained from blood. The TCR sequence derives from a woman aged 80 or over in good health.

The CDR3 loop is CARDPGLMNTEAFF. The CDR3 nucleotides read TGTGCCAGGGATCCGGGACTAATGAACACTGAAGCTTTCTTT. J is TRBJ1-1 and V is TRBV30; tentatively, D is TRBD1 (5 bases). Between the trimmed V and J ends, which lost 8 bases and 0 bases, there was a span of 16 bases. Germline V gene lookup returns CDR1 GTSNPN and CDR2 SVGIG (reference sequence). The CDR3 runs 14 residues. Variable domain in full (rest from reference TRBV30 and TRBJ1-1): SQTIHQWPATLVQPVGSPLSLECTVEGTSNPNLYWYRQAAGRGLQLLFYSVGIGQISSEVPQNLSASRPQDRQFILSSKKLLLSDSGFYLCARDPGLMNTEAFFGQGTRLTVV.